This TCR beta chain is from a study of T cells after yellow fever vaccination. About the study: Fractions of low cell number were prepared using SMART-Seq v4 Ultra Low Input.

V trimming: 6 bases; J trimming: 1 base; junction bases outside the gene matches: 5. This CDR3 spans 13 amino acids. The germline V gene has CDR1 DFQATT and CDR2 SNEGSKA (reference sequence). TCRdb ran MiXCR on the 5' RACE reads and lists one entry per CDR3 protein. The profile shows fewer than 450,000 distinct CDR3 sequences, roughly 8.4% of them singletons. On this clonotype itself: The antigen remains undetermined.

Overall study results and limits: A secondary response was less intense yet reached its peak sooner, at day 5 versus 15.

The origin of this receptor is a man in his late teens or twenties who received the YFV17D yellow fever vaccine. This rearrangement joins TRBV20-1 to TRBJ2-5, with 7 bases lining up with TRBD1. The sequencing here drew on PBMCs, taken about 41 days after the first yellow fever vaccination. The CDR3 is CSAARDSQETQYF. CDR3 nucleotide sequence: TGCAGTGCGGCCCGGGACAGCCAAGAGACCCAGTACTTC.